This TCR beta chain appears in the sequencing data of a study of T cell responses to AZD1222 COVID-19 vaccine. The V and J ends lost 4 bases and 3 bases respectively, with 11 bases between them. This CDR3 contains 14 residues. Germline assignment: CDR1 SGHNT and CDR2 YYREEE (reference sequence). TCRdb keeps only in-frame clones here, not all; method: immunoSEQ multiplex PCR. The sample yields 250,000 or so clones, more than 80% seen once. The source of this sequence is an adult in good health. Sequencing used peripheral blood, obtained on day 0 of AZD1222 vaccination. The J gene is TRBJ1-3, the V gene TRBV5-4; weak D call: TRBD1 (6 bases). In nucleotides, the CDR3 is TGTGCCAGCAGCCGAGGGGGTCTTGGAAACACCATATATTTT. Protein: CASSRGGLGNTIYF.